This entry concerns a single T cell receptor beta chain. Some clones are missing from TCRdb's copy, which holds only in-frame ones; the method was immunoSEQ multiplex PCR. Here the sample spans roughly 86,000 clones, about nine tenths being singletons. This sample was included in a study of control samples from healthy donors and cancer patients. Trimming removed 6 bases at V and 4 bases at J, with 18 bases between. Germline values: CDR1 LNHDA, CDR2 SQIVND (reference sequence). There are 15 residues in the CDR3. Sequencing was done on a sample of blood. The sequence came from a man in his thirties or forties in good health. The chain joins TRBV19 to TRBJ1-2; maybe TRBD1 (5 bases). This chain's CDR3 is CASSTPRRGVYGYTF. The CDR3 bases are TGTGCCAGTAGCACCCCTCGACGGGGCGTCTATGGCTACACCTTC.